This T cell receptor (beta chain) was captured in a study of cytomegalovirus exposure and HLA in healthy donors. Study conclusions and caveats: Per a prior analysis, the majority of TCR beta V segments were productive roughly 87% or roughly 30% of the time.

The ends were cut back, 3 bases at V and 2 bases at J, with 11 bases in the middle. This CDR3 is 13 amino acids long. The germline gives CDR1 GTSNPN, CDR2 SVGIG (reference sequence). A remark on this clone: Its antigen is unidentified.

A multiplex PCR was run with 60 Vbeta primers and 13 Jbeta primers. Data came from immunoSEQ multiplex PCR; TCRdb stores just in-frame clones and leaves some out. The data show approximately 190,000 clones, approximately 87% seen once. The material sequenced was PBMCs. The chain has TRBV30 and TRBJ2-7, with D perhaps matching TRBD2 (6 bases). This TCR was recovered from a man aged 25-40 years in good health and CMV-seronegative. The CDR3 DNA reads as TGTGCCTGGAGAATAGCGGTAACCTACGAGCAGTACTTC. Translation: CAWRIAVTYEQYF.